This T cell receptor (delta chain) emerged from a study of human gamma delta and Vdelta1 T cells (dated by TCRdb to 2017 to 2018). About the investigation overall: Delta One T cells, Vd1+ gamma-delta T cells, were investigated in the study as cytotoxic effectors against acute myeloid leukemia. Broader findings and caveats from the paper: Polyclonality and broad cytotoxic targeting of acute myeloid leukemia were reported for Delta One T cells.

In the case of this clone: Its antigen is not yet known. No base quality information exists; no much larger clone differs at one position.

Library generation was performed with PCR. Sequencing took place on an Illumina MiSeq. For TCRdb, the public reads were processed anew by CATT, and duplicate DNA sequences were folded into one row. The sample table holds several thousand delta-chain clones, of which about 43% were seen once. Approximately 5.9% of the sample belongs to the ten largest clones. V and J are trimmed by 0 bases and 4 bases, and the gene matches miss 24 bases of the junction. From cysteine to phenylalanine, the CDR3 is 23 amino acids long. Only the CDR3 region is kept as DNA, spanning 69 bases read in frame from base 1. The germline V gene yields TSWWSYY for CDR1 and QGS for CDR2.

Sequencing used Vdelta1 gamma-delta T cells from blood grown in culture (DOT cells). In light of the paper, this sample's cell subset or site label describes: Delta One T cells, in vitro expanded/differentiated Vd1+ gamma-delta T cells. The TCR sequence derives from a human donor in good health. The rearranged segments are TRDV1 and TRDJ2, with TRDD3 identical over 9 junction bases. CDR3 reads: CALGELRSQYWGRLRLSTAQLFF. The DNA sequence is TGTGCTCTTGGGGAACTCCGCTCCCAGTACTGGGGGAGACTCCGACTTTCGACAGCACAACTCTTCTTT.